These T cell receptor beta chains were read from a single sample in a study of graft-versus-host responses after intestinal transplantation. Generated by immunoSEQ multiplex PCR, the TCRdb table keeps only in-frame clones and is missing some. The sample carries over 45,000 clones, approximately 90% recorded once. The material was PBMCs, obtained 26 days after transplant. The origin of the receptors is a human patient who received an intestinal transplant, so some T cells may come from the graft donor. Each CDR3 is given with its conserved first and last residue. The D gene is left open where the match is weak. The size field is filled for only some rows; it gives once, few, many or a size class.

CDR3aa: CTSSQSLTGYTGELFF
CDR3nt: TGCACCAGCAGCCAAAGTTTGACAGGGTACACCGGGGAGCTGTTTTTT
v_gene: TRBV1
j_gene: TRBJ2-2
abundance: -
d_gene: -

CDR3aa: CASRQSPSTYEQYF
CDR3nt: TGTGCCAGCAGACAATCCCCCTCCACCTACGAGCAGTACTTC
v_gene: TRBV21-1
j_gene: TRBJ2-7
abundance: -
d_gene: -

CDR3aa: CASSLVLAGEADTQYF
CDR3nt: TGTGCCAGCAGCTTGGTGTTAGCGGGAGAGGCAGATACGCAGTATTTT
v_gene: TRBV5-6
j_gene: TRBJ2-3
abundance: -
d_gene: TRBD2

CDR3aa: CASATRRGANTGELFF
CDR3nt: TGTGCCAGCGCAACCCGCAGGGGGGCGAACACCGGGGAGCTGTTTTTT
v_gene: TRBV2
j_gene: TRBJ2-2
abundance: -
d_gene: -

CDR3aa: CASSVGITNEKLFF
CDR3nt: TGTGCCAGCAGTGTCGGGATAACTAATGAAAAACTGTTTTTT
v_gene: TRBV25-1
j_gene: TRBJ1-4
abundance: -
d_gene: -

CDR3aa: CASSLPGQGEAGYTF
CDR3nt: TGCGCCAGCAGCTTGCCTGGACAGGGCGAGGCTGGCTACACCTTC
v_gene: TRBV5-1
j_gene: TRBJ1-2
abundance: -
d_gene: TRBD1

CDR3aa: CASSLGPAGYQETQYF
CDR3nt: TGTGCCAGCAGCTTGGGTCCGGCAGGGTACCAAGAGACCCAGTACTTC
v_gene: TRBV5-5
j_gene: TRBJ2-5
abundance: -
d_gene: -

CDR3aa: CASSLYAGANSPLHF
CDR3nt: TGTGCCAGCAGTTTATACGCAGGGGCAAATTCACCCCTCCACTTT
v_gene: TRBV27
j_gene: TRBJ1-6
abundance: -
d_gene: -

CDR3aa: CASSLLSLYGYTF
CDR3nt: TGTGCCAGCAGCTTACTCTCTCTCTATGGCTACACCTTC
v_gene: TRBV7-9
j_gene: TRBJ1-2
abundance: -
d_gene: -

CDR3aa: CASSQEEGQTGELFF
CDR3nt: TGTGCCAGCAGCCAAGAGGAGGGTCAAACCGGGGAGCTGTTTTTT
v_gene: TRBV4-2
j_gene: TRBJ2-2
abundance: -
d_gene: -

CDR3aa: CASSTSAGALSYEQYF
CDR3nt: TGTGCCAGCAGTACCTCAGCGGGAGCGCTATCCTACGAGCAGTACTTC
v_gene: TRBV27
j_gene: TRBJ2-7
abundance: -
d_gene: TRBD2

CDR3aa: CAISWGGVDEQFF
CDR3nt: TGTGCCATCTCGTGGGGGGGGGTGGATGAGCAGTTCTTC
v_gene: TRBV5-6
j_gene: TRBJ2-1
abundance: -
d_gene: TRBD2

CDR3aa: CATGQGAQEQYF
CDR3nt: TGTGCCACCGGACAGGGGGCGCAGGAGCAGTACTTC
v_gene: TRBV28
j_gene: TRBJ2-7
abundance: -
d_gene: TRBD1

CDR3aa: CASSEQQGARTEAFF
CDR3nt: TGTGCCAGCAGCGAACAACAGGGGGCACGGACTGAAGCTTTCTTT
v_gene: TRBV7-8
j_gene: TRBJ1-1
abundance: -
d_gene: TRBD1

CDR3aa: CASSQDRGNQPQHF
CDR3nt: TGTGCCAGCAGCCAAGACAGGGGCAATCAGCCCCAGCATTTT
v_gene: TRBV4-2
j_gene: TRBJ1-5
abundance: once
d_gene: -

CDR3aa: CASSPQAGTGDEKLFF
CDR3nt: TGTGCCAGCAGCCCTCAAGCAGGGACAGGGGACGAAAAACTGTTTTTT
v_gene: TRBV7-9
j_gene: TRBJ1-4
abundance: -
d_gene: TRBD1

CDR3aa: CASRTGSGYEQYF
CDR3nt: TGTGCCAGCCGGACAGGGTCCGGCTACGAGCAGTACTTC
v_gene: TRBV6-1
j_gene: TRBJ2-7
abundance: -
d_gene: TRBD1

CDR3aa: CASSFTGGWFNEQFF
CDR3nt: TGTGCCAGCAGCTTCACCGGGGGGTGGTTCAATGAGCAGTTCTTC
v_gene: TRBV7-9
j_gene: TRBJ2-1
abundance: -
d_gene: TRBD2

CDR3aa: CASSQEWEGGILSEQFF
CDR3nt: TGTGCCAGCAGCCAAGAATGGGAGGGGGGCATCCTATCCGAGCAGTTCTTC
v_gene: TRBV4-2
j_gene: TRBJ2-1
abundance: -
d_gene: -

CDR3aa: CASSPLDSSGANVLTF
CDR3nt: TGTGCCAGCAGTCCCCTGGACAGCTCTGGGGCCAACGTCCTGACTTTC
v_gene: TRBV28
j_gene: TRBJ2-6
abundance: -
d_gene: -

CDR3aa: CATSREYRDNGDYGYTF
CDR3nt: TGTGCCACCAGCAGAGAATACCGGGACAACGGGGACTATGGCTACACCTTC
v_gene: TRBV15
j_gene: TRBJ1-2
abundance: -
d_gene: -

CDR3aa: CASSQAGEAGNTIYF
CDR3nt: TGTGCCAGCAGCCAAGCGGGGGAGGCGGGAAACACCATATATTTT
v_gene: TRBV4-2
j_gene: TRBJ1-3
abundance: -
d_gene: -

CDR3aa: CASSSRDRGSTDTQYF
CDR3nt: TGTGCCAGCAGCTCCCGGGACAGGGGAAGCACAGATACGCAGTATTTT
v_gene: TRBV13
j_gene: TRBJ2-3
abundance: few
d_gene: TRBD1

CDR3aa: CASSPRTGGETQYF
CDR3nt: TGTGCCAGCAGCCCCCGGACAGGGGGCGAGACCCAGTACTTC
v_gene: TRBV2
j_gene: TRBJ2-5
abundance: -
d_gene: TRBD1

CDR3aa: CASSPPLPFRGRRAGGYTF
CDR3nt: TGTGCCAGCTCACCACCACTACCTTTTCGGGGTCGTCGGGCGGGAGGCTACACCTTC
v_gene: TRBV18
j_gene: TRBJ1-2
abundance: -
d_gene: -

CDR3aa: CASSFRVYNEKLFF
CDR3nt: TGTGCCAGCAGCTTCAGGGTTTATAATGAAAAACTGTTTTTT
v_gene: TRBV2
j_gene: TRBJ1-4
abundance: -
d_gene: -

CDR3aa: CSVGPSNTEAFF
CDR3nt: TGCAGCGTTGGTCCCTCGAACACTGAAGCTTTCTTT
v_gene: TRBV29-1
j_gene: TRBJ1-1
abundance: -
d_gene: -

CDR3aa: CASSYSSGTRARFF
CDR3nt: TGTGCCAGCAGTTACTCGTCGGGGACTAGGGCCCGGTTCTTC
v_gene: TRBV6-5
j_gene: TRBJ2-1
abundance: -
d_gene: TRBD2

CDR3aa: CASSRTGGVDSYTGELFF
CDR3nt: TGTGCCAGCAGCCGGACCGGGGGGGTTGATTCGTACACCGGGGAGCTGTTTTTT
v_gene: TRBV7-9
j_gene: TRBJ2-2
abundance: -
d_gene: TRBD2

CDR3aa: CASSAGTGGWDSPLHF
CDR3nt: TGTGCCAGCAGTGCCGGGACAGGGGGCTGGGATTCACCCCTCCACTTT
v_gene: TRBV2
j_gene: TRBJ1-6
abundance: -
d_gene: TRBD1

CDR3aa: CASSSDREYSPLHF
CDR3nt: TGTGCCAGCAGTTCGGACCGGGAATACTCACCCCTCCACTTT
v_gene: TRBV28
j_gene: TRBJ1-6
abundance: few
d_gene: -

CDR3aa: CASSPPGAAYGYTF
CDR3nt: TGCGCCAGCAGCCCCCCAGGGGCAGCCTATGGCTACACCTTC
v_gene: TRBV4-1
j_gene: TRBJ1-2
abundance: -
d_gene: -